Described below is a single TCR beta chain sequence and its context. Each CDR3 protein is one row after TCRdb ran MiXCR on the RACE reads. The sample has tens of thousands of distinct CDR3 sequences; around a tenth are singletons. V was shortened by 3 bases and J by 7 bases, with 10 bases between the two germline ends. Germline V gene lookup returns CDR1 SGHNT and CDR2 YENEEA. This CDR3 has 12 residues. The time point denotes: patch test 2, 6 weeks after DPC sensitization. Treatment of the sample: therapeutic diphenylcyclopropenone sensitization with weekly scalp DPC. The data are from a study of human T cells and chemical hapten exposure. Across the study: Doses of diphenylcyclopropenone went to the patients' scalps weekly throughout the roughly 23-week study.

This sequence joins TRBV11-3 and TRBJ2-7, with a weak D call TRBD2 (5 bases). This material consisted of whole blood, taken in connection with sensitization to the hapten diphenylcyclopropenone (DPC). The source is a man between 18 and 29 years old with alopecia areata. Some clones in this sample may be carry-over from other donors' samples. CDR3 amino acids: CASSFRSGEQYF. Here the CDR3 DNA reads TGTGCCAGCAGCTTTAGGTCGGGGGAGCAGTACTTC. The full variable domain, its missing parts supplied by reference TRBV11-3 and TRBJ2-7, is EAGVVQSPRYKIIEKKQPVAFWCNPISGHNTLYWYLQNLGQGPELLIRYENEEAVDDSQLPKDRFSAERLKGVDSTLKIQPAELGDSAVYLCASSFRSGEQYFGPGTRLTVT.